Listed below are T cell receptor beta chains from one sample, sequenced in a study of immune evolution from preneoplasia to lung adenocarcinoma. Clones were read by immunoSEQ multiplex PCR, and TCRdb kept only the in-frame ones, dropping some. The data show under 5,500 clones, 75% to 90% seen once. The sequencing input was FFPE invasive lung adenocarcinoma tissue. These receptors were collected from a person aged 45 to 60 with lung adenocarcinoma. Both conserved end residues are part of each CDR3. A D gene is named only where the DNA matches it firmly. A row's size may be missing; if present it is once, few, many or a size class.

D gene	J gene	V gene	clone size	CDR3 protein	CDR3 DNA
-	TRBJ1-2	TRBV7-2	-	CASSLTVDYGYTF	TGTGCCAGCAGCTTAACGGTAGACTATGGCTACACCTTC
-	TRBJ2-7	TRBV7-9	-	CASSGGREYYEQYF	TGTGCCAGCAGCGGGGGGCGGGAATATTACGAGCAGTACTTC
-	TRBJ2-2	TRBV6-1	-	CASRQGTGELFF	TGTGCCAGCAGGCAGGGCACCGGGGAGCTGTTTTTT
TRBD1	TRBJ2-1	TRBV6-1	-	CASSRQGAISNEQFF	TGTGCCAGCAGTCGTCAGGGGGCAATTAGCAATGAGCAGTTCTTC
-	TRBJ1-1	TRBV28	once	CASSFGGGPGTEAFF	TGTGCCAGCAGTTTTGGAGGGGGTCCGGGGACTGAAGCTTTCTTT
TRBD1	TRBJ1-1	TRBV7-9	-	CASSLVGTGAFGEAFF	TGTGCCAGCAGCTTAGTTGGGACAGGGGCTTTTGGTGAAGCTTTCTTT
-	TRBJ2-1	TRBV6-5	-	CASSSPGTPRQFF	TGTGCCAGCAGTTCCCCTGGGACTCCAAGGCAGTTCTTC
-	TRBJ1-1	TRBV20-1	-	CRGVGGAEAFF	TGCAGAGGGGTAGGGGGGGCGGAGGCTTTCTTT
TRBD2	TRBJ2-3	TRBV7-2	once	CASSLERLAGAVDTQYF	TGTGCCAGCAGCTTAGAGAGACTAGCGGGAGCGGTAGATACGCAGTATTTT
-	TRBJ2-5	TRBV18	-	CASSSRHPPVGETQYF	TGTGCCAGCTCATCAAGGCATCCCCCCGTTGGGGAGACCCAGTACTTC
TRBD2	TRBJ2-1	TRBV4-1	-	CASSRAGEGNEQFF	TGCGCCAGCAGCCGGGCGGGGGAGGGCAATGAGCAGTTCTTC
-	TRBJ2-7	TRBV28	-	CASSRRTTPWGEQYF	TGTGCCAGCAGTCGACGGACTACCCCCTGGGGGGAGCAGTACTTC
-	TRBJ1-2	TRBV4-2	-	CATAGTSNYGYTF	TGTGCCACCGCGGGGACCTCTAACTATGGCTACACCTTC
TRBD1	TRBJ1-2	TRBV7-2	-	CASSAGTGQITYGYTF	TGTGCCAGCAGCGCAGGGACAGGTCAGATCACCTATGGCTACACCTTC
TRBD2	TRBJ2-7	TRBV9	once	CATPLAEGYEQYF	TGTGCCACCCCACTAGCGGAAGGCTACGAGCAGTACTTC
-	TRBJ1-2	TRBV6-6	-	CASTGGVLNYGYTF	TGTGCCAGCACCGGGGGCGTTCTTAACTATGGCTACACCTTC
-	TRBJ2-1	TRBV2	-	CASSEQKLLYNEQFF	TGTGCCAGCAGTGAACAAAAACTACTGTACAATGAGCAGTTCTTC
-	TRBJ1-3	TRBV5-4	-	CASSRPGGSGNTIYF	TGTGCCAGCAGCCGCCCGGGGGGTTCTGGAAACACCATATATTTT
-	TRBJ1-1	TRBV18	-	CASSPFTYTEAFF	TGTGCCAGCTCACCATTTACTTACACTGAAGCTTTCTTT
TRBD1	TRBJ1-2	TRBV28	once	CASSLGTGTYTF	TGTGCCAGCAGTTTGGGGACAGGGACCTACACCTTC
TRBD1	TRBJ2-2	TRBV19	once	CASSTRQGPPVNTGELFF	TGTGCCAGTAGTACCCGACAGGGGCCACCCGTAAACACCGGGGAGCTGTTTTTT
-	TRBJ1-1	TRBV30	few	CAWSEGSMNTEAFF	TGTGCCTGGAGTGAGGGCTCAATGAACACTGAAGCTTTCTTT
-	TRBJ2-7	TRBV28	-	CASSWDTSYEQYF	TGTGCCAGCAGTTGGGACACGAGCTACGAGCAGTACTTC
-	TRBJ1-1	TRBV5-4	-	CASRVGGNTEAFF	TGTGCCAGCAGGGTAGGTGGGAACACTGAAGCTTTCTTT
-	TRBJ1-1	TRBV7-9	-	CASNIEQGTEAFF	TGTGCCAGCAACATCGAACAGGGTACTGAAGCTTTCTTT
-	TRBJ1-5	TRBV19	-	CASSFGGAGNQPQHF	TGTGCCAGTAGTTTCGGGGGAGCGGGCAATCAGCCCCAGCATTTT
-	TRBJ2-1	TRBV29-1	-	CSVDQGNEQFF	TGCAGCGTTGACCAGGGCAATGAGCAGTTCTTC
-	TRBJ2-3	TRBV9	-	CASSVGAGASTDTQYF	TGTGCCAGCAGCGTGGGGGCGGGAGCTAGCACAGATACGCAGTATTTT
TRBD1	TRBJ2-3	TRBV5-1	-	CASSFSGTGPGDTQYF	TGCGCCAGCAGCTTCTCCGGGACAGGGCCGGGAGATACGCAGTATTTT
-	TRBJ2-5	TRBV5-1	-	CASSLVGGSRSKTQYF	TGCGCCAGCAGCTTGGTTGGGGGGAGCAGATCGAAGACCCAGTACTTC
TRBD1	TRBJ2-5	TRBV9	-	CASSVSGQPNGETQYF	TGTGCCAGCAGCGTCTCGGGACAGCCCAATGGAGAGACCCAGTACTTC
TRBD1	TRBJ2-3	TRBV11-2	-	CASSLVGQGTDTQYF	TGTGCCAGCAGCTTAGTGGGACAGGGGACCGATACGCAGTATTTT
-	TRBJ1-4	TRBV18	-	CASSPPEAGTLTTNEKLFF	TGTGCCAGCTCACCGCCTGAGGCAGGGACATTGACAACTAATGAAAAACTGTTTTTT
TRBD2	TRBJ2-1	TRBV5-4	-	CASSLWASGNDEQFF	TGTGCCAGCAGCTTGTGGGCTAGCGGGAACGATGAGCAGTTCTTC
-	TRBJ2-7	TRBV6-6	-	CASSPNDSYEQYF	TGTGCCAGCAGTCCCAATGACTCCTACGAGCAGTACTTC
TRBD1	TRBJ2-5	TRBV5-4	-	CASSPPGGQGKETQYF	TGTGCCAGCTCCCCCCCTGGGGGACAGGGGAAAGAGACCCAGTACTTC
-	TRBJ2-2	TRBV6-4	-	CASSEDPSYGGELFF	TGTGCCAGCAGTGAAGACCCCAGTTATGGCGGGGAGCTGTTTTTT
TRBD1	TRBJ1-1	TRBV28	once	CASSLTGGGHTEAFF	TGTGCCAGCAGTTTAACGGGAGGGGGCCACACTGAAGCTTTCTTT
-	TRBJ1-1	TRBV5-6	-	CASSLWGRVVNTEAFF	TGTGCCAGCAGCTTATGGGGCCGCGTCGTGAACACTGAAGCTTTCTTT
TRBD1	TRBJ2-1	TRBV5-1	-	CASSWGGQGVSYNEQFF	TGCGCCAGCAGCTGGGGGGGACAGGGCGTCTCCTACAATGAGCAGTTCTTC
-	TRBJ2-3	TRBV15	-	CATESAVTDTQYF	TGTGCCACCGAAAGCGCCGTCACAGATACGCAGTATTTT
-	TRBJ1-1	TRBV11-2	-	CASSLFTGAEAFF	TGTGCCAGCAGCTTATTCACCGGGGCTGAAGCTTTCTTT
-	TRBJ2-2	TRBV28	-	CASSPRYGGELFF	TGTGCCAGCAGTCCCCGGTATGGCGGGGAGCTGTTTTTT
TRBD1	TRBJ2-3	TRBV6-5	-	CASSHLGGPDTQYF	TGTGCCAGCAGCCACCTAGGGGGCCCGGATACGCAGTATTTT
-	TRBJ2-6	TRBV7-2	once	CASSSYGGSGANVLTF	TGTGCCAGCAGCTCTTACGGAGGCTCTGGGGCCAACGTCCTGACTTTC
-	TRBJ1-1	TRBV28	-	CASRNSVEAFF	TGTGCCAGCAGAAACAGCGTTGAAGCTTTCTTT
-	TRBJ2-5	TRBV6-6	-	CASSYSEETQYF	TGTGCCAGCAGTTACTCAGAAGAGACCCAGTACTTC
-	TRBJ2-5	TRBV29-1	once	CSVEPRAPQETQYF	TGCAGCGTTGAACCACGGGCCCCCCAAGAGACCCAGTACTTC
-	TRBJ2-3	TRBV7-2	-	CASSFQGRGRTDTQYF	TGTGCCAGCAGCTTCCAGGGCAGGGGTCGCACAGATACGCAGTATTTT
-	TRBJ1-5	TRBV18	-	CASSPPNRDQPQHF	TGTGCCAGCTCACCACCTAACAGGGATCAGCCCCAGCATTTT
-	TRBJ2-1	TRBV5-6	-	CASSFFRRLVIDEQFF	TGTGCCAGCAGCTTTTTTCGCAGATTAGTAATCGATGAGCAGTTCTTC
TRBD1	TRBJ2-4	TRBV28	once	CASSLDRVKNIQYF	TGTGCCAGCAGTTTAGACAGGGTGAAAAACATTCAGTACTTC
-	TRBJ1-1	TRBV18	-	CASSPPARHLAFF	TGTGCCAGCTCACCACCGGCCCGACATCTGGCTTTCTTT
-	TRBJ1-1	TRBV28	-	CASSLRVGTEAFF	TGTGCCAGCAGTTTAAGGGTGGGCACTGAAGCTTTCTTT
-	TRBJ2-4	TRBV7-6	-	CASSSGLGGTKNIQYF	TGTGCCAGCAGCTCAGGACTGGGGGGTACCAAAAACATTCAGTACTTC